This TCR beta chain is from a study of CD8 T cells in Susac syndrome. Study results and limitations: The number of individuals included in the study's TCR sequencing and HLA analysis was acknowledged as relatively small.

As concerns this clonotype: Its antigen is currently unknown.

The CD8+ and CD4+ T cells were isolated magnetically using a negative isolation approach, whereas the TEMRA cells were enriched by FACS. It was with random hexamers that about 0.45 to 1 ug RNA was reverse transcribed. Amplification of TCR beta CDR3 by immunoSEQ multiplex PCR spanned 54 Vbeta and 13 Jbeta. A single record per CDR3 protein comes from TCRdb applying MiXCR to the immunoSEQ multiplex PCR reads. The data show 100,000 to 150,000 distinct CDR3 sequences, with over 80% seen just once and around 0.51% held by the top ten. Germline V lookup: CDR1 MNHNS, CDR2 SASEGT. The CDR3 is 18 residues long. V shed 3 bases and J shed 5 bases, with 23 bases lying between them.

The specimen was CD8+ T cells from PBMCs. The J gene is TRBJ1-5, the V gene TRBV6-1, with D possibly being TRBD1 (6 bases). The receptor's source is a human donor with multiple sclerosis. The CDR3 DNA follows: TGTGCCAGCAGTGACTTGTCATCCTCCGGGACACCCTATCAGCCCCAGCATTTT. It encodes CASSDLSSSGTPYQPQHF.